This T cell receptor beta chain comes out of a study of CD8+CD57+ T cells in acquired aplastic anemia. Using genomic DNA as the template, TCR beta VDJ and CDR3 profiling was carried out. TCRdb passed the reads through MiXCR, listing each CDR3 protein once. Of about 250,000 distinct CDR3 sequences in the sample, around 45% are singletons; the top ten hold 7% to 9.5%. CDR1 is SQVTM and CDR2 is ANQGSEA in the germline V gene. V was cut by 4 bases and J by 2 bases, with 8 bases left in between. The CDR3 runs 13 residues. This clonotype was seen ten or more times. An expansion of CD8+CD57+ cells by flow cytometry had been shown in patients chosen for sequencing.

Sequencing input: sorted CD4+, CD8+, or CD8+CD57+ T cells (not recorded which) from PBMCs. This clonotype was obtained from a human donor with aplastic anemia. The V call is TRBV29-1, the J call TRBJ2-2; D gene ambiguous. The CDR3 region is CSVVTSNTGELFF. For the CDR3, the DNA is TGCAGCGTTGTCACTTCTAACACCGGGGAGCTGTTTTTT.